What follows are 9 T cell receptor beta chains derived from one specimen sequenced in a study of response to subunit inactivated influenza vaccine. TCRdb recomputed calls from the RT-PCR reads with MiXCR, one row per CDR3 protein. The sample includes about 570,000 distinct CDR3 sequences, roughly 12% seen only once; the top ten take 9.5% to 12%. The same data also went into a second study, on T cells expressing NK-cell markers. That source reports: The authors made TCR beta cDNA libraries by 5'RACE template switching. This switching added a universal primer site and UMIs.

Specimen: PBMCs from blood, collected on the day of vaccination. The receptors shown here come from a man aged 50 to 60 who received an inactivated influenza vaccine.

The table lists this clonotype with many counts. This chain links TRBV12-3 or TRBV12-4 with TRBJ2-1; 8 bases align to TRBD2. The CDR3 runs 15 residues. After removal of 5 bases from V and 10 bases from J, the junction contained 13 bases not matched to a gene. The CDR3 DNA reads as TGTGCCAGCAGTACTACCGGGACTAGGGGTAGGGAGCAGTTCTTC. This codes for CASSTTGTRGREQFF.

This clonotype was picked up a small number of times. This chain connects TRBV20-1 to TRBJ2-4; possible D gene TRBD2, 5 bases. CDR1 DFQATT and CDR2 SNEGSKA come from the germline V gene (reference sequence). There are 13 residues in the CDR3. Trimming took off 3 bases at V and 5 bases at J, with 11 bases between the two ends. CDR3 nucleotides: TGCAGTGCTAGGAGGGCAGGAGAAAACATTCAGTACTTC. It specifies CSARRAGENIQYF.

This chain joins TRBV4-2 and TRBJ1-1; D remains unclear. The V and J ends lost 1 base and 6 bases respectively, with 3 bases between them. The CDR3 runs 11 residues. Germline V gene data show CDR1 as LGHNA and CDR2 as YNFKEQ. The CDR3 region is CASSQAAEAFF. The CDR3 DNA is TGTGCCAGCAGCCAAGCGGCTGAAGCTTTCTTT.

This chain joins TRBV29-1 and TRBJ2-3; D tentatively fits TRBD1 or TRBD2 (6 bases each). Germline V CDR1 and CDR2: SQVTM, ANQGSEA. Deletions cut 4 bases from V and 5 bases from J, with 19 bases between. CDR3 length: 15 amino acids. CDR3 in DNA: TGCAGCGTTGGAGCGGGCAGGGGTGTAAAAGATACGCAGTATTTT. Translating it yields CSVGAGRGVKDTQYF.

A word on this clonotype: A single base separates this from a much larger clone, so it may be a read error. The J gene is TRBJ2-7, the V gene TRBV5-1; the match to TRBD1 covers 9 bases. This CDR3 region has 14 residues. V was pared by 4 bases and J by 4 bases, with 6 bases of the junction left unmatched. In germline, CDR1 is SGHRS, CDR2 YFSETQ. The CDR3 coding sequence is TGCGCCAGCAGCCCCCGACAGGGGGGATACGAGCAGTACGTC. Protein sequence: CASSPRQGGYEQYV.

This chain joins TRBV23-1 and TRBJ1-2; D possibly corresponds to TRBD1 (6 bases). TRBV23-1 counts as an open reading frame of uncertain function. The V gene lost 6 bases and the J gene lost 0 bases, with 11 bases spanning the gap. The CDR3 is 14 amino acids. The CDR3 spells CASSQGPANYGYTF. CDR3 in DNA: TGCGCCAGCAGCCAGGGGCCCGCTAACTATGGCTACACCTTC.

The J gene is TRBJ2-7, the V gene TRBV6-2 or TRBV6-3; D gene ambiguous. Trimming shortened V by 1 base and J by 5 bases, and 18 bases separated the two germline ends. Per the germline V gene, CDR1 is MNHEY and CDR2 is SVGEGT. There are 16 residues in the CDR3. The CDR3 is CASSYFQGRKLDEQYF. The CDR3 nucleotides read TGTGCCAGCAGTTACTTTCAAGGCAGGAAACTCGACGAGCAGTACTTC.

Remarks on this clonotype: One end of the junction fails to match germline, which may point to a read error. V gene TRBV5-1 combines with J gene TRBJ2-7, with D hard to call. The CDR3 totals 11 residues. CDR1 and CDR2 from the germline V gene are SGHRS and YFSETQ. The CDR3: CASSGSCEQYF. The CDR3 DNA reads TGCGCCAGCAGCGGTTCCTGCGAGCAGTACTTC. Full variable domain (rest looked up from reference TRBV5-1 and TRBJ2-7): KAGVTQTPRYLIKTRGQQVTLSCSPISGHRSVSWYQQTPGQGLQFLFEYFSETQRNKGNFPGRFSGRQFSNSRSEMNVSTLELGDSALYLCASSGSCEQYFGPGTRLTVT.

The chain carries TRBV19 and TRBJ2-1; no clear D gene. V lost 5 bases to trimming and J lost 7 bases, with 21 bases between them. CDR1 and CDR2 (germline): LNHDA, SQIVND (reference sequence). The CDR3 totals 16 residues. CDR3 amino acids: CASSGPDGTRVNEQFF. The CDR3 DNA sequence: TGTGCCAGTAGTGGACCCGACGGAACTCGTGTTAATGAGCAGTTCTTC.